These T cell receptor beta chains were read from a single sample in a study of CD8+ T cells in alopecia areata. TCRdb's table, derived via immunoSEQ multiplex PCR, lists solely in-frame clones and lacks some. The profile shows about 190,000 clones, approximately 56% of them singletons. The sequencing used CD4+ T cells sorted from blood, collected at week 4, from a patient treated with tofacitinib. Source of these receptors: a human donor with alopecia areata. CDR3s include the opening cysteine and the closing phenylalanine or tryptophan. Fields, in order: V gene, clone size, J gene, D gene, CDR3 DNA, CDR3 protein. A D gene is named only where the DNA matches it firmly. The listing skips clone size in some rows; elsewhere it reads once, few, many or a size class.

>TRBV10-3|few|TRBJ2-3|.
TGTGCCATCAGTGAGAGCTATACGCAGTATTTT
CAISESYTQYF
>TRBV27|.|TRBJ2-1|.
TGTGCCAGCCGAAGCCAAGTGCCCCCTCGGGGCGAGTTCTTC
CASRSQVPPRGEFF
>TRBV4-2|.|TRBJ2-5|TRBD2
TGTGCCAGCAGCAGAGCCCTTAGCGGGTCACTGTACCAAGAGACCCAGTACTTC
CASSRALSGSLYQETQYF
>TRBV4-2|.|TRBJ2-1|.
TGTGCCAGCAGCCAAGGTCTCAGCTACAATGAGCAGTTCTTC
CASSQGLSYNEQFF
>TRBV4-1|.|TRBJ2-1|.
TGCGCCAGCAGCCAACCGCCCGGTACTAGTTCTTTGGGCAATGAGCAGTTCTTC
CASSQPPGTSSLGNEQFF
>TRBV6-5|.|TRBJ2-1|TRBD2
TGTGCCAGCAGTCGGACTAGCGGGAGAAATGAGCAGTTCTTC
CASSRTSGRNEQFF
>TRBV10-3|few|TRBJ1-2|.
TGTGCCATCGGTCCGGAGGGCAGTGGCTACACCTTC
CAIGPEGSGYTF
>TRBV5-1|.|TRBJ2-1|.
TGCGCCAGCAGCTTGGGGAGTAGCCACAATGAGCAGTTCTTC
CASSLGSSHNEQFF
>TRBV23-1|.|TRBJ2-7|.
TGCGCCAGCAGTCAATCAGAGTGCTCCTACGAGCAGTACTTC
CASSQSECSYEQYF
>TRBV29-1|.|TRBJ1-4|.
TGCAGCGTGAGGGACCAGGAAAAACTGTTTTTT
CSVRDQEKLFF
>TRBV29-1|few|TRBJ2-1|.
TGCAGCGTTGAGGACAGCAACAATGAGCAGTTCTTC
CSVEDSNNEQFF
>TRBV29-1|.|TRBJ1-1|TRBD1
TGCAGCGTTGTGGGGGCGACAGGGGGTAACACTGAAGCTTTCTTT
CSVVGATGGNTEAFF
>TRBV4-1|.|TRBJ1-5|TRBD1
TGCGCCAGCAGCCAACAGGGGGATCAGCCCCAGCATTTT
CASSQQGDQPQHF
>TRBV7-2|.|TRBJ2-5|TRBD2
TGTGCCAGCAGTGTGGTCGGGAGGGGGTCAGAGACCCAGTACTTC
CASSVVGRGSETQYF
>TRBV11-2|.|TRBJ1-2|.
TGTGCCAGCAGCCGGTTCCCCGAGGGCCTCTGGGACTATGGCTACACCTTC
CASSRFPEGLWDYGYTF
>TRBV5-1|.|TRBJ2-7|.
TGCGCCAGCAGCAAGCAGGGTTCCCCTTCGGACGAGCAGTACTTC
CASSKQGSPSDEQYF
>TRBV29-1|.|TRBJ2-3|.
TGCAGCGTTGAAGGGCGGTTCACAGATACGCAGTATTTT
CSVEGRFTDTQYF
>TRBV7-8|.|TRBJ1-2|.
TGTGCCAGCAGCAGGGCCAACTATGGCTACACCTTC
CASSRANYGYTF
>TRBV5-1|.|TRBJ1-2|.
TGCGCCAGCAGCTTGGCCCCGGGAGACTATGGCTACACCTTC
CASSLAPGDYGYTF
>TRBV21-1|few|TRBJ1-5|.
TGTGCCAGCAGCAAAGCTCGGCAGGTCCGGAGTAGCAATCAGCCCCAGCATTTT
CASSKARQVRSSNQPQHF
>TRBV7-8|.|TRBJ2-1|TRBD2
TGTGCCAGCAGCGGATCCGGGACTAGCGGGAGGGCAACCTACAATGAGCAGTTCTTC
CASSGSGTSGRATYNEQFF
>TRBV7-2|.|TRBJ1-5|.
TGTGCCAGCAGCTTTAACGGCAATCAGCCCCAGCATTTT
CASSFNGNQPQHF
>TRBV5-4|.|TRBJ2-2|.
TGTGCCAGCAGCTTGGGGGGCGAATGGACCGGGGAGCTGTTTTTT
CASSLGGEWTGELFF
>TRBV7-9|.|TRBJ2-2|.
TGTGCCAGCAGCTACTTAGCTGGGGAGCTGTTTTTT
CASSYLAGELFF
>TRBV7-2|.|TRBJ1-5|.
TGTGCCAGCAGCGTCTTCAGGGATACAGTCGCTCAGCCCCAGCATTTT
CASSVFRDTVAQPQHF
>TRBV18|.|TRBJ2-7|TRBD1
TGTGCCAGCTCACAAGGACAGGGGGCAGGCTACGAGCAGTACTTC
CASSQGQGAGYEQYF
>TRBV29-1|few|TRBJ1-1|TRBD1
TGCAGCGTTGACACAGGGGATGTCACTGAAGCTTTCTTT
CSVDTGDVTEAFF
>TRBV30|.|TRBJ2-5|TRBD2
TGTGCCCGGGCGGGAGACCTGAAAGAGACCCAGTACTTC
CARAGDLKETQYF
>TRBV29-1|.|TRBJ2-1|TRBD1
TGCAGCGTTAACAGGGGCAATGAGCAGTTCTTC
CSVNRGNEQFF
>TRBV15|once|TRBJ2-1|.
TGTGCCACCAGCAGAGATCTCGGTGACAATGAGCAGTTCTTC
CATSRDLGDNEQFF
>TRBV7-2|few|TRBJ2-7|TRBD2
TGTGCCAGCAGCTTAGTGTCCGGGACTAGCGGTAATTACGAGCAGTACTTC
CASSLVSGTSGNYEQYF
>TRBV29-1|.|TRBJ2-5|.
TGCAGCGTTGAAATGAGCTGGGTCCCCGAGACCCAGTACTTC
CSVEMSWVPETQYF
>TRBV5-1|.|TRBJ2-1|.
TGCGCCAGCAGCTTTTCGGTATCGGGGGAGCAGTTCTTC
CASSFSVSGEQFF
>TRBV2|.|TRBJ1-2|.
TGTGCCAGCAGTGAGGGAACCTTTATAGGGACCTTC
CASSEGTFIGTF
>TRBV27|.|TRBJ2-3|.
TGTGCCAGCAGTTTATCGACGCCAGGCGGCGTAGATACGCAGTATTTT
CASSLSTPGGVDTQYF
>TRBV29-1|.|TRBJ2-7|TRBD1
TGCAGCGTTCGGACAGGGGGATCCTACGAGCAGTACTTC
CSVRTGGSYEQYF
>TRBV27|.|TRBJ2-7|.
TGTGCCAGCAGTCTCCAGGGGTTGGGGTACGAGCAGTACTTC
CASSLQGLGYEQYF
>TRBV11-2|once|TRBJ2-3|TRBD2
TGTGCCAGCAGCTTAGATCAGCCAGCGGGGAGCACAGATACGCAGTATTTT
CASSLDQPAGSTDTQYF
>TRBV29-1|.|TRBJ2-7|.
TGCAGCGTTTCGGACTCCGGCGAGCAGTACTTC
CSVSDSGEQYF
>TRBV9|.|TRBJ2-2|.
TGTGCCAGCAGCTCCCGTCGGGTCGAGGTCGGGGAGCTGTTTTTT
CASSSRRVEVGELFF